These T cell receptor beta chains were read from a single sample in a study of control samples from healthy donors and cancer patients. Sequencing was performed with immunoSEQ multiplex PCR; in TCRdb, only in-frame clones are kept and a portion is missing. In the table there are under 85,000 clones, roughly nine tenths of which are singletons. Sequencing was carried out using PBMCs. Receptors originate from a man aged 55 to 69 with colorectal cancer. Both conserved end residues are part of each CDR3. Each record gives: clone size, D gene, J gene, V gene, CDR3 protein, CDR3 DNA. The D gene is left open where the match is weak. Clone sizes are given selectively: once, few, many, or a class where the clone is expanded.

few | TRBD1 | TRBJ1-5 | TRBV5-1 | CASSLRDRDWAQPQHF | TGCGCCAGCAGCTTGCGTGACAGGGATTGGGCTCAGCCCCAGCATTTT
NA | TRBD2 | TRBJ2-5 | TRBV6-6 | CASSFVAGYQETQYF | TGTGCCAGCAGTTTCGTAGCGGGGTATCAAGAGACCCAGTACTTC
NA | TRBD2 | TRBJ2-3 | TRBV6-6 | CASSPGLAGTDTQYF | TGTGCCAGCAGTCCGGGACTAGCGGGGACAGATACGCAGTATTTT
NA | TRBD1 | TRBJ1-1 | TRBV7-9 | CASSGRDRKGLEAFF | TGTGCCAGCAGCGGGAGGGACAGGAAGGGACTTGAAGCTTTCTTT
NA | NA | TRBJ2-1 | TRBV11-3 | CASSSPVREQFF | TGTGCCAGCAGCTCCCCTGTTCGCGAGCAGTTCTTC
NA | NA | TRBJ2-2 | TRBV28 | CASSLLRGIGELFF | TGTGCCAGCAGTTTACTCCGGGGCATCGGGGAGCTGTTTTTT
NA | NA | TRBJ1-5 | TRBV7-8 | CASSLIGDQPQHF | TGTGCCAGCAGCTTGATAGGGGATCAGCCCCAGCATTTT
NA | NA | TRBJ2-7 | TRBV4-3 | CASSQGYGEQYF | TGCGCCAGCAGCCAAGGCTACGGGGAGCAGTACTTC
NA | NA | TRBJ2-6 | TRBV6-6 | CASSYSGRAGANVLTF | TGTGCCAGCAGTTACTCGGGCAGGGCTGGGGCCAACGTCCTGACTTTC
once | TRBD1 | TRBJ1-4 | TRBV28 | CASRPTGGTLREKLFF | TGTGCCAGCAGACCCACAGGGGGCACCCTTCGGGAAAAACTGTTTTTT
NA | NA | TRBJ1-5 | TRBV6-1 | CASRLTDGGWHF | TGTGCCAGCAGACTGACTGACGGAGGTTGGCATTTT
NA | NA | TRBJ2-7 | TRBV7-2 | CASTGSGYEQYF | TGTGCCAGCACAGGGTCCGGCTACGAGCAGTACTTC
NA | NA | TRBJ2-1 | TRBV6-2/TRBV6-3 | CASSYRVTSFNEQFF | TGTGCCAGCAGTTACCGCGTAACTAGCTTCAATGAGCAGTTCTTC